This TCR beta chain was profiled in a study of blood T cells in healthy people across ages. Study-level findings and limits: Investigators viewed diversity estimates from one million T cells as underestimates, the study reported. Possibly confounding the expanded clonotype changes was the fact that donor CMV status was unknown.

CDR1 and CDR2 (germline): SEHNR, FQNEAQ (reference sequence). This CDR3 is built from 12 residues. V was pared by 3 bases and J by 6 bases, with 9 bases between. This clonotype turned up a few times. Its specificity is unknown. The amount of total RNA extracted per sample was at least 6 micrograms. Through a sample-barcoded 5' primer and a J-beta primer mix, a second PCR was run for roughly 6 to 12 cycles. TCRdb called the 5' RACE reads again in MiXCR, with one record for every CDR3 protein. The sample has 910,000 or so distinct CDR3 sequences; 51% are singletons. V usage is TRBV7-9 and J usage is TRBJ2-7; D is uncertain. Sequencing input: blood. This TCR derives from a woman aged 55-75 years in good health. The chain's CDR3 is CASSFGQSEQYF. CDR3 sequence (DNA): TGTGCCAGCAGCTTTGGCCAGAGCGAGCAGTACTTC.